This T cell receptor beta chain came from a study of T cell repertoires in cytomegalovirus infection. A single record per CDR3 protein comes from TCRdb applying MiXCR to the reads. The sample records 350,000 to 450,000 distinct CDR3 sequences, less than 20% being singletons. Germline CDR1 SGHAT, CDR2 FQNNGV. Deletions cut 5 bases from V and 5 bases from J, with 15 bases between. CDR3 size: 14 residues. Findings of the study overall: CMV-specific HLA-C-restricted TCR beta clonotypes dominated the ex vivo response.

This clonotype was recorded at least ten times. Its antigen remains unknown. Source material: PBMCs. The clonotype originates from a human donor in good health (CMV status not recorded). Some clones in this sample may be carry-over from other donors' samples. V and J are TRBV11-2 and TRBJ2-5, with D perhaps TRBD1 (5 bases). The CDR3: CASSPDLNRETQYF. The CDR3 DNA reads as TGTGCCAGCAGCCCGGATCTAAACAGGGAGACCCAGTACTTC. Full variable domain (outside the CDR3, taken from reference TRBV11-2 and TRBJ2-5): EAGVAQSPRYKIIEKRQSVAFWCNPISGHATLYWYQQILGQGPKLLIQFQNNGVVDDSQLPKDRFSAERLKGVDSTLKIQPAKLEDSAVYLCASSPDLNRETQYFGPGTRLLVL.